This is a list of T cell receptor beta chains from one sample in a study of blood T cells in healthy people across ages. MiXCR was run by TCRdb on the 5' RACE reads, yielding one entry per CDR3 protein. Seen here are some 1.8 million distinct CDR3 sequences, approximately 40% observed once, and the top ten hold about 23%. The material sequenced was blood. These receptors all come from a human donor in good health. Each CDR3 is given without its conserved first and last residue. Expanded clones get a size class; other rows say once, few or many, or leave the size out.

clone_size	v_call	cdr3_aa
-	TRBV5-5	ASTLSPQGAFSPLH
-	TRBV12-3/TRBV12-4	ASSWASGGSYNSPLH
few	TRBV5-1	ASSLAGQPNTEAF
many	TRBV29-1	STSEGPDTQY
-	TRBV20-1	SASDSTQETQY
-	TRBV24-1	ATSDHTGQGSGYT
-	TRBV5-1	ASTLDRQGSYEQY
-	TRBV6-1	ASSDIIGDEQF
-	TRBV7-3	ASSFYSDPGNEQF
few	TRBV29-1	SVQTESLPNTEAF
-	TRBV10-3	AIRTARDSPLH
few	TRBV6-2/TRBV6-3	VSSRSIKGDGYT
-	TRBV5-4	ASSPRRGLVGNIQY
few	TRBV6-1	ASTRTRFDTQY
-	TRBV7-2	ASSLAPATYNEQL
-	TRBV20-1	SARAFKSATVLSYEQY
many	TRBV7-6	ASSLRLRSSKETQY
-	TRBV7-8	ASSLGGLGPNEKLF
-	TRBV12-3/TRBV12-4	ASTIGDRVGGYT
few	TRBV6-5	ASRRLGEQY
once	TRBV12-3/TRBV12-4	ASSFVAVSTDTQY
few	TRBV6-2/TRBV6-3	ASSPRVGNQPQH
few	TRBV7-9	ASSRDSFTDTQY
-	TRBV2	ASSDWPSGGTDTQY
-	TRBV6-1	ASSEAFGGVGETQY
-	TRBV30	AWSVPLLAGTDTQY
-	TRBV7-2	ASSSNRGSTDTQY
-	TRBV3-1	AGSPRGASYNEQF
-	TRBV7-2	TSSSPGVHRRDGYT
-	TRBV4-3	ASSQRGAEELF
-	TRBV7-9	ASSSTGSGYSYT
-	TRBV12-3/TRBV12-4	ASTIGQGWHNEQF
-	TRBV4-1	ASSQELGRSYGYT
-	TRBV14	ASSPGQGRTKNIQY
few	TRBV20-1	SPSTGYGYT
-	TRBV12-3/TRBV12-4	ASKKDRSYEQY
-	TRBV5-1	ASSLDFRGGSPLH
-	TRBV29-1	SVVYGAETQF
many	TRBV6-6	ASSTLAGGSNVLT
few	TRBV7-6	ASSLGDRDSETQY
few	TRBV6-2/TRBV6-3	ASSWGQAETQY
-	TRBV6-5	ASSRDYYNEQF
few	TRBV6-5	ASSETRGVNTQY
-	TRBV19	ASSPGPQRPQH
-	TRBV4-1	ASRQPGQGSKNIQY
-	TRBV12-3/TRBV12-4	AGSATGSYGYT
-	TRBV5-5	ASSLDIVRAAF
-	TRBV20-1	SARPLQGGDDSPLH
few	TRBV29-1	SVELEEDGYT
few	TRBV12-5	ASGFFYEQY